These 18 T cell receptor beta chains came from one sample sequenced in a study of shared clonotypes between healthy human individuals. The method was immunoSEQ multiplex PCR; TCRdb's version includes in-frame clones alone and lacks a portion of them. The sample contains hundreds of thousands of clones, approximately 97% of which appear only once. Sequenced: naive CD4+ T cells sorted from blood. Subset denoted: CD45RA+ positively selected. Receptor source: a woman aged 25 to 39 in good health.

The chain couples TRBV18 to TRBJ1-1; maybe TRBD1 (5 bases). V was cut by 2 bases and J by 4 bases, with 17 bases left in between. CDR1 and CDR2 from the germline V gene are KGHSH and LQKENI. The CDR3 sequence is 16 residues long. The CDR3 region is CASSPVGVGQGTEAFF. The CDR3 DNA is TGTGCCAGCTCACCAGTGGGTGTAGGGCAGGGCACTGAAGCTTTCTTT.

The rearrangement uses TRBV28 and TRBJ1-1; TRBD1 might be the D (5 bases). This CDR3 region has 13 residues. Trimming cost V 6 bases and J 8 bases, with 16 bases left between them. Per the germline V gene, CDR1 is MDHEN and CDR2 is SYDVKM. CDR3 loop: CASSSGAVFEAFF. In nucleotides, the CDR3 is TGTGCCAGCAGCTCTGGGGCGGTTTTCGAAGCTTTCTTT.

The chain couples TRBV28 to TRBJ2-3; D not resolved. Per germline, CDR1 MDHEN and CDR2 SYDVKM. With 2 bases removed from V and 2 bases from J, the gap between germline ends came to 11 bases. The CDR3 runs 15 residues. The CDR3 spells CASSLQRKLTDTQYF. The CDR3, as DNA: TGTGCCAGCAGTTTACAGCGAAAGCTCACAGATACGCAGTATTTT.

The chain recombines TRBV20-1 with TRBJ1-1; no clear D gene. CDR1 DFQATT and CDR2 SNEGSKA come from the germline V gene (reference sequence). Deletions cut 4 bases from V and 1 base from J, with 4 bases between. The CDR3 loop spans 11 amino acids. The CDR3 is CSANRNTEAFF. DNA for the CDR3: TGCAGTGCTAACAGGAACACTGAAGCTTTCTTT.

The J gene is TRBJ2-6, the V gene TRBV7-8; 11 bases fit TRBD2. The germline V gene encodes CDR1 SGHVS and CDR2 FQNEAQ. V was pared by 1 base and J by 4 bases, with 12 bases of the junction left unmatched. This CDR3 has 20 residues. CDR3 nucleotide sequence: TGTGCCAGCAGCTTAGGAGGTAGCGGGAGGGCAAACGCCGGGGCCAACGTCCTGACTTTC. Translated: CASSLGGSGRANAGANVLTF.

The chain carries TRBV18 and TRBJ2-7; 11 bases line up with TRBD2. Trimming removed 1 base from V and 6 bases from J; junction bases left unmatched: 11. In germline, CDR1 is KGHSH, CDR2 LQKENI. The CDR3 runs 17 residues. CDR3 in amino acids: CASSPQTGLAGVSEQYF. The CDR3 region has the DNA TGTGCCAGCTCACCACAAACAGGACTAGCGGGTGTCTCCGAGCAGTACTTC.

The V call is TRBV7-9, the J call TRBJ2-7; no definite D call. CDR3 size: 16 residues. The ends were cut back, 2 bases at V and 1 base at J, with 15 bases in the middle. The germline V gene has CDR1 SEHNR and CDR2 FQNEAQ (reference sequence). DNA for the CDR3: TGTGCCAGCAGCTTACAGCTCGCATTAACTTCCTACGAGCAGTACTTC. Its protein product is CASSLQLALTSYEQYF.

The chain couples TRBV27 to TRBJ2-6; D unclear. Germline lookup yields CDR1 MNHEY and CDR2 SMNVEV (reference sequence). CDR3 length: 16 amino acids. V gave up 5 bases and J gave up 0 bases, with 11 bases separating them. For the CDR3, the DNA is TGTGCCAGCAGTCCCAGGCGAAGCTCTGGGGCCAACGTCCTGACTTTC. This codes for CASSPRRSSGANVLTF.

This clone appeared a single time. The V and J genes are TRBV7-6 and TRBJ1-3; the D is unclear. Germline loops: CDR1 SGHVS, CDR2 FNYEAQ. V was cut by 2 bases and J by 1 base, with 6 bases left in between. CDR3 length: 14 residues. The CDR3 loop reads CASSLRVSGNTIYF. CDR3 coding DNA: TGTGCCAGCAGCTTACGGGTTTCTGGAAACACCATATATTTT.

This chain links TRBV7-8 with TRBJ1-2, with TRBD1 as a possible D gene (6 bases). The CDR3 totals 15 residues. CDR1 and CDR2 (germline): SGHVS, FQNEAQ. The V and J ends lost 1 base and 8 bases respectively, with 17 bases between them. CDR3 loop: CASSLDRDAGRGYTF. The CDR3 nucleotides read TGTGCCAGCAGCTTAGACAGGGACGCTGGTCGGGGCTACACCTTC.

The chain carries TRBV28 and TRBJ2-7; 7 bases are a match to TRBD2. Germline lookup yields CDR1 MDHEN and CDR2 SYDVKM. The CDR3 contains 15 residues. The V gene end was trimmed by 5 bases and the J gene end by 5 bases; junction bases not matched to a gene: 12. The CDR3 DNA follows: TGTGCCAGCAGTCCGTCTCTGGGCGGGAGCGACGAGCAGTACTTC. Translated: CASSPSLGGSDEQYF.

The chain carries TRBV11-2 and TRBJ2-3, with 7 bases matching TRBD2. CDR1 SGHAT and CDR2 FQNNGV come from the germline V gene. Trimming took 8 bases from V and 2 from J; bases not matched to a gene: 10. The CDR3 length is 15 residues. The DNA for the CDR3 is TGTGCCAGCCTAAACCAAGGACTAGTCACAGATACGCAGTATTTT. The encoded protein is CASLNQGLVTDTQYF. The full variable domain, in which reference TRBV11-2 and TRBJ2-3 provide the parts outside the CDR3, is EAGVAQSPRYKIIEKRQSVAFWCNPISGHATLYWYQQILGQGPKLLIQFQNNGVVDDSQLPKDRFSAERLKGVDSTLKIQPAKLEDSAVYLCASLNQGLVTDTQYFGPGTRLTVL.

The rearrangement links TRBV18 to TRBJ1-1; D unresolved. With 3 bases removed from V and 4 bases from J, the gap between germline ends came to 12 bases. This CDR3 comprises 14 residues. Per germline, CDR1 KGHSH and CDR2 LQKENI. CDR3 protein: CASSPSQASTEAFF. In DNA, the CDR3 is TGTGCCAGCTCACCCTCCCAGGCGAGCACTGAAGCTTTCTTT.

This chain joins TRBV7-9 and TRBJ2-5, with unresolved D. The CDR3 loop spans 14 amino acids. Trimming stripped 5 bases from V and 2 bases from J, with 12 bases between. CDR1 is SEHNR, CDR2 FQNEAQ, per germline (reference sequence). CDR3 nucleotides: TGTGCCAGCAGCCTACCGCAGATGCAAGAGACCCAGTACTTC. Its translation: CASSLPQMQETQYF. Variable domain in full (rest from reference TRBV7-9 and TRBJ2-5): DTGVSQNPRHKITKRGQNVTFRCDPISEHNRLYWYRQTLGQGPEFLTYFQNEAQLEKSRLLSDRFSAERPKGSFSTLEIQRTEQGDSAMYLCASSLPQMQETQYFGPGTRLLVL.

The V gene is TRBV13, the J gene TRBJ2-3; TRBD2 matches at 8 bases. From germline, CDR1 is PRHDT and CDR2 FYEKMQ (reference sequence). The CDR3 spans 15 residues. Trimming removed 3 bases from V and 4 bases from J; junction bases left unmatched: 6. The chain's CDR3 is CASSFRSGSPDTQYF. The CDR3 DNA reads TGTGCCAGCAGCTTTAGAAGCGGGAGCCCAGATACGCAGTATTTT.

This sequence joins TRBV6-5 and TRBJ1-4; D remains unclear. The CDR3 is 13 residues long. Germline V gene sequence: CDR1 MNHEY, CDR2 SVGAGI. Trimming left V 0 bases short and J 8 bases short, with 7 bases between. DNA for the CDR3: TGTGCCAGCAGTTACTCACCTGAAGAAAAACTGTTTTTT. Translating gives CASSYSPEEKLFF.

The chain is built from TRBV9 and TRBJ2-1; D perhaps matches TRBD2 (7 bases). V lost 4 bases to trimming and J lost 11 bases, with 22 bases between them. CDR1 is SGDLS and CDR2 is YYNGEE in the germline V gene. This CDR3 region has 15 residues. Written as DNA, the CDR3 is TGTGCCAGCAGCCCCTGGGACTGGGAGGGGGGGAAGCAGTTCTTC. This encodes CASSPWDWEGGKQFF. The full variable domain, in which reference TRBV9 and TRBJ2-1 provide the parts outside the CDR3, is DSGVTQTPKHLITATGQRVTLRCSPRSGDLSVYWYQQSLDQGLQFLIQYYNGEERAKGNILERFSAQQFPDLHSELNLSSLELGDSALYFCASSPWDWEGGKQFFGPGTRLTVL.

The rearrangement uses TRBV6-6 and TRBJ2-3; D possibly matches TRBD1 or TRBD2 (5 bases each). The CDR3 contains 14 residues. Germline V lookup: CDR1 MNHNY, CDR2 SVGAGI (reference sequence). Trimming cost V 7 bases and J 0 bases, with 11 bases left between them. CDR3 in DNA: TGTGCCAGCAATAGGGACGGTAGCACAGATACGCAGTATTTT. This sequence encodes CASNRDGSTDTQYF.